One and the same sample provided the 30 T cell receptor beta chains below, sequenced in a study of control samples from healthy donors and cancer patients (TCRdb year 2020). The protocol used for the library was the immunoSEQ multiplex PCR assay. This immuneACCESS table, as held by TCRdb, lists in-frame sequences with V and J called but not all clones. Of the missing ones, under half trace to an unresolved V gene in checked studies; the others have no known cause. The sample has about 150,000 clones on record, approximately 93% of them singletons. The ten largest clones take up around 6.1% of the sample. The sample consisted of blood. The receptors come from a man aged 35 to 55 in good health.

This sequence joins TRBV9 and TRBJ1-1; D gene ambiguous. CDR3 length: 13 amino acids. Germline V gene sequence: CDR1 SGDLS, CDR2 YYNGEE. V lost 0 bases, J lost 2 bases, and 5 bases lay in between. DNA of the CDR3: TGTGCCAGCAGCGTAGGCAGAAACACTGAAGCTTTCTTT. Amino acid sequence: CASSVGRNTEAFF. The entire variable domain, with the rest obtained from reference TRBV9 and TRBJ1-1, is as follows: DSGVTQTPKHLITATGQRVTLRCSPRSGDLSVYWYQQSLDQGLQFLIQYYNGEERAKGNILERFSAQQFPDLHSELNLSSLELGDSALYFCASSVGRNTEAFFGQGTRLTVV.

This sequence joins TRBV18 and TRBJ1-1; D is uncertain. Germline V lookup: CDR1 KGHSH, CDR2 LQKENI. This CDR3 contains 11 residues. Deletions cut 6 bases from V and 4 bases from J, with 6 bases between. CDR3 protein: CASSRSTEAFF. The CDR3 DNA sequence: TGTGCCAGCTCCCGGTCCACTGAAGCTTTCTTT.

The chain uses TRBV24-1 and TRBJ1-2; 7 bases line up with TRBD1. J gave up 8 bases and V 2 bases, and 4 bases lay outside the gene matches. Germline V CDR1 and CDR2: KGHDR, SFDVKD. The CDR3 runs 13 residues. The CDR3 region has the DNA TGTGCCACCAGTGATTCGACAGGGACCGGCTACACCTTC. Translation gives CATSDSTGTGYTF.

This chain links TRBV20-1 with TRBJ2-3, with 7 bases lining up with TRBD2. The V gene end was trimmed by 3 bases and the J gene end by 6 bases; junction bases not matched to a gene: 12. Germline loops: CDR1 DFQATT, CDR2 SNEGSKA (reference sequence). CDR3 size: 15 residues. The CDR3 DNA reads as TGCAGTGCTAGTGAGGTCCTAGGGCGGGGGGATACGCAGTATTTT. Protein product: CSASEVLGRGDTQYF.

V gene TRBV27 combines with J gene TRBJ1-1, with D tentatively TRBD1 (6 bases). V gave up 6 bases and J gave up 3 bases, with 14 bases separating them. Germline lookup yields CDR1 MNHEY and CDR2 SMNVEV (reference sequence). There are 14 residues in the CDR3. In DNA, the CDR3 is TGTGCCAGCAGCAGAGACAGGTGGTACACTGAAGCTTTCTTT. Protein sequence: CASSRDRWYTEAFF.

CDR3 nucleotide sequence: TGCGCCAGCAGCTTGGGAGGGATGAACACTGAAGCTTTCTTT. It specifies CASSLGGMNTEAFF. The chain couples TRBV5-1 to TRBJ1-1; no firm D call. Germline V gene data show CDR1 as SGHRS and CDR2 as YFSETQ. Trimming stripped 0 bases from V and 0 bases from J, with 6 bases between. The length of the CDR3 is 14 residues.

The chain uses TRBV27 and TRBJ1-6, with D uncertain. Germline values: CDR1 MNHEY, CDR2 SMNVEV (reference sequence). V lost 6 bases and J lost 1, with 13 bases in between. The CDR3 consists of 16 residues. The chain's CDR3 is CASSPTRASYNSPLHF. As DNA, the CDR3 is TGTGCCAGCAGCCCCACGCGAGCGTCCTATAATTCACCCCTCCACTTT.

To note about this clone: Other DNA sequences in the same sample also yield this CDR3. This rearrangement joins TRBV11-2 to TRBJ2-3; D is unresolved. The germline gives CDR1 SGHAT, CDR2 FQNNGV. The CDR3 has 12 residues. In DNA form, the CDR3 reads TGTGCGAGTAGAGGTCTTGGAGATACGCAGTATTTT. This sequence encodes CASRGLGDTQYF.

A single count supports this clone. The gene calls are TRBV5-6 and TRBJ1-1, with 9 bases matching TRBD1. Trimming at V came to 4 bases and at J to 4 bases, leaving 5 bases not matched to a gene. CDR3 size: 14 residues. Germline-derived CDR1 and CDR2 are SGHDT and YYEEEE. Here the CDR3 reads CASSQQGASTEAFF. CDR3 nucleotide sequence: TGTGCCAGCAGCCAACAGGGGGCGAGCACTGAAGCTTTCTTT.

Notes on this clone: At the DNA level, this CDR3 is encoded by other sequences in the same sample as well. CDR3 nucleotides: TGTGCCAGCTCACCACGGGGGGACACTGAAGCTTTCTTT. This encodes CASSPRGDTEAFF. V gene TRBV18 combines with J gene TRBJ1-1, with D tentatively TRBD1 (5 bases). CDR3 length: 13 amino acids. V shed 1 base and J shed 3 bases, with 6 bases lying between them. CDR1 and CDR2 from the germline V gene are KGHSH and LQKENI.

In its sample, this clone was seen once. The chain uses TRBV20-1 and TRBJ1-6; TRBD1 agrees at 12 bases. Germline values: CDR1 DFQATT, CDR2 SNEGSKA (reference sequence). The CDR3 totals 15 residues. The V segment lost 3 bases and the J segment 10 bases; nucleotides outside the gene matches: 7. The CDR3 bases are TGCAGTGCTAGTCCCGGGACAGGGGGCGGATCACCCCTCCACTTT. It codes for CSASPGTGGGSPLHF.

The chain couples TRBV4-1 to TRBJ2-1, with a weak D call TRBD2 (6 bases). Germline V CDR1 and CDR2: MGHRA, YSYEKL. Trimming pared 1 base from V and 4 bases from J, leaving 11 bases between. The CDR3 runs 15 residues. The CDR3 here is CASSQAGGAYNEQFF. The CDR3, as DNA: TGCGCCAGCAGCCAAGCGGGCGGGGCTTACAATGAGCAGTTCTTC.

The V call is TRBV19, the J call TRBJ1-3; 8 nucleotides align to TRBD1. V lost 9 bases, J lost 0 bases, and 4 bases stayed unmatched. CDR1 is LNHDA, CDR2 SQIVND, per germline (reference sequence). This CDR3 is 14 amino acids long. The CDR3 bases are TGTGCCAGCGAAACAGGGGGCTCTGGAAACACCATATATTTT. It encodes CASETGGSGNTIYF.

The CDR3 DNA reads TGTGCCAGCAGCCAATCTATGGACAGCTTGTCCGCAGGTGACGCTTTCTTT. Translating it yields CASSQSMDSLSAGDAFF. J is TRBJ1-1 and V is TRBV7-3; D may be TRBD1 (6 bases). Germline CDR1 is SGHTA and CDR2 is FQGTGA. The CDR3 is made up of 17 amino acids. V was clipped by 5 bases and J by 11 bases, with 30 bases between them.

The chain links TRBV6-5 to TRBJ2-7, with no clear D. Germline V gives CDR1 MNHEY, CDR2 SVGAGI. Trimming stripped 0 bases from V and 0 bases from J, with 12 bases between. CDR3 length: 16 residues. The CDR3 region has the DNA TGTGCCAGCAGTTACTCTTACGGATCGAGCTCCTACGAGCAGTACTTC. Amino acids: CASSYSYGSSSYEQYF.

This clone has a single count. V is TRBV7-3 and J is TRBJ1-1; unclear D gene. The germline V and J ends were trimmed by 2 bases and 7 bases, with 14 bases remaining between them. Germline CDR1 and CDR2: SGHTA and FQGTGA. The CDR3 extends over 14 amino acids. The CDR3: CASSLGHPSNEAFF. The CDR3, as DNA: TGTGCCAGCAGCTTAGGGCACCCTTCAAATGAAGCTTTCTTT.

This chain uses TRBV19 with TRBJ1-1; 8 nucleotides line up with TRBD1. The germline V gene encodes CDR1 LNHDA and CDR2 SQIVND (reference sequence). The V and J ends lost 1 base and 7 bases, in that order; junction bases with no gene match: 5. The CDR3 runs 14 residues. CDR3 protein: CASSIVHGTGEAFF. The CDR3 bases are TGTGCCAGTAGTATAGTCCACGGGACAGGTGAAGCTTTCTTT.

This chain uses TRBV24-1 with TRBJ1-3; D perhaps matches TRBD1 (5 bases). Per germline, CDR1 KGHDR and CDR2 SFDVKD. The V end was cut by 4 bases, the J end by 9 bases, with 12 bases between. The CDR3 runs 13 residues. The DNA for the CDR3 is TGTGCCACCAGTGAAATCCAGGGTTCCACCATATATTTT. Protein sequence: CATSEIQGSTIYF.

As concerns this clone: Other DNA sequences within the sample encode an identical CDR3. CDR3 loop: CASSLGTAYGYTF. CDR3 coding DNA: TGTGCCAGCAGCTTAGGGACAGCCTATGGCTACACCTTC. This chain connects TRBV5-4 to TRBJ1-2; 7 bases match TRBD1. Germline-derived CDR1 and CDR2 are SGHNT and YYREEE (reference sequence). The CDR3 covers 13 residues. V lost 2 bases to trimming and J lost 4 bases; unmatched junction nucleotides: 2. Filled out from reference TRBV5-4 and TRBJ1-2, the complete variable domain reads ETGVTQSPTHLIKTRGQQVTLRCSSQSGHNTVSWYQQALGQGPQFIFQYYREEENGRGNFPPRFSGLQFPNYSSELNVNALELDDSALYLCASSLGTAYGYTFGSGTRLTVV.

This clone was picked up one time. V is TRBV5-4 and J is TRBJ2-3, with 7 bases lining up with TRBD2. Germline V CDR1 and CDR2: SGHNT, YYREEE (reference sequence). The length of the CDR3 is 15 residues. Trimming took 0 bases from V and 1 from J; bases not matched to a gene: 2. The CDR3 here is CASSLGSGGTDTQYF. CDR3 coding DNA: TGTGCCAGCAGCTTGGGGAGCGGGGGCACAGATACGCAGTATTTT.

The rearrangement uses TRBV19 and TRBJ2-5; D uncertain. The V and J ends lost 2 bases and 5 bases respectively, with 9 bases between them. This CDR3 is 13 amino acids long. CDR1 is LNHDA, CDR2 SQIVND, per germline (reference sequence). Written as DNA, the CDR3 is TGTGCCAGTAGTATAACGGGTTGGGAGACCCAGTACTTC. This translates into CASSITGWETQYF.

The chain carries TRBV24-1 and TRBJ1-5; D is ambiguous. Germline V gene data show CDR1 as KGHDR and CDR2 as SFDVKD. The CDR3 length is 14 residues. The ends were cut back, 6 bases at V and 3 bases at J, with 11 bases in the middle. The CDR3 here is CATSFGGPNQPQHF. Written as DNA, the CDR3 is TGTGCCACCAGTTTCGGAGGGCCCAATCAGCCCCAGCATTTT.

This clone showed up just once. DNA for the CDR3: TGTGCCAGCAGCTCGACAGGGATTATATGGTCGGGCACTGAAGCTTTCTTT. Amino acids: CASSSTGIIWSGTEAFF. The chain recombines TRBV7-9 with TRBJ1-1; 7 bases are a match to TRBD1. This CDR3 spans 17 amino acids. Germline V lookup: CDR1 SEHNR, CDR2 FQNEAQ (reference sequence). Losses at the gene ends were 4 bases for V and 4 bases for J; bases not matched to a gene: 15.

CDR3 in DNA: TGCGCCAGCAGCCCTAGGGCGGGCGACGGCACTGAAGCTTTCTTT. Amino acids: CASSPRAGDGTEAFF. The V and J genes are TRBV4-1 and TRBJ1-1, with no clear D. Germline CDR1 and CDR2: MGHRA and YSYEKL. V was shortened by 4 bases and J by 4 bases, with 16 bases between the two germline ends. This CDR3 contains 15 residues.

This chain joins TRBV7-9 and TRBJ1-1, with 9 bases matching TRBD1. J was trimmed by 1 base and V by 5 bases; bases with no gene match: 5. The CDR3 is 15 amino acids. Germline values: CDR1 SEHNR, CDR2 FQNEAQ (reference sequence). The CDR3 coding sequence is TGTGCCAGCAGCAGCCGACAGGGGGAGAACACTGAAGCTTTCTTT. It codes for CASSSRQGENTEAFF.

J is TRBJ1-2 and V is TRBV6-5; D remains ambiguous. V lost 8 bases, J lost 11 bases, and 27 bases lay in between. Germline values: CDR1 MNHEY, CDR2 SVGAGI. The CDR3 length is 15 residues. The CDR3 region is CASHDRDFVKYGYTF. The CDR3 DNA follows: TGTGCCAGCCACGACCGGGATTTTGTGAAGTACGGGTACACCTTC.

This chain joins TRBV28 and TRBJ2-3; D is undetermined. Trimming cost V 1 base and J 2 bases, with 7 bases left between them. CDR1 and CDR2 (germline): MDHEN, SYDVKM. The CDR3 totals 14 residues. The CDR3, as DNA: TGTGCCAGCAGTTTATTCTCCTTCACAGATACGCAGTATTTT. It yields the protein CASSLFSFTDTQYF.

This chain's CDR3 is CASSLGTGGEQYF. Written as DNA, the CDR3 is TGTGCCAGCAGCTTAGGTACGGGGGGCGAGCAGTACTTC. The chain is built from TRBV11-3 and TRBJ2-7, with TRBD2 identical over 7 bases. V lost 1 base to trimming and J lost 6 bases; unmatched junction nucleotides: 3. This CDR3 contains 13 residues. CDR1 and CDR2 from the germline V gene are SGHNT and YENEEA.

This chain joins TRBV19 and TRBJ2-2; TRBD1 aligns across 8 bases. The CDR3 is made up of 15 amino acids. Germline-derived CDR1 and CDR2 are LNHDA and SQIVND (reference sequence). With 6 bases clipped from V and 5 bases from J, the junction kept 8 bases outside the gene matches. In DNA, the CDR3 is TGTGCCAGTAGCTATCCGGGACAGGTAACCGGGGAGCTGTTTTTT. This encodes CASSYPGQVTGELFF.

This chain uses TRBV5-5 with TRBJ2-3; no clear D. The CDR3 sequence is 14 residues long. The germline V and J ends were trimmed by 0 bases and 1 base, with 6 bases remaining between them. CDR1 is SGHKS, CDR2 YYEKEE, per germline (reference sequence). In nucleotides, the CDR3 is TGTGCCAGCAGCTTGGGGTGGGGCACAGATACGCAGTATTTT. It codes for CASSLGWGTDTQYF.